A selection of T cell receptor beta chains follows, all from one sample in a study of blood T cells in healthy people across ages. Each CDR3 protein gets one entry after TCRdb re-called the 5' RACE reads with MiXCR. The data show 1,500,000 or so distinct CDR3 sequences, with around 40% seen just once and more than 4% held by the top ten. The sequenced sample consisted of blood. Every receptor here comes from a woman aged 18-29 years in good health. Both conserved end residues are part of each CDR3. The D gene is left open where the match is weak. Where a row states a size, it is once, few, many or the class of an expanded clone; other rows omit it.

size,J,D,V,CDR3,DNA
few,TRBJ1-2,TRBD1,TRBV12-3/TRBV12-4,CASSLRQGEGYGYTF,TGTGCCAGCAGTTTACGACAGGGAGAAGGCTATGGCTACACCTTC
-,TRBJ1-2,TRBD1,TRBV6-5,CASSNRGQGPFNYGYTF,TGTGCCAGCAGTAACCGGGGACAGGGACCATTTAACTATGGCTACACCTTC
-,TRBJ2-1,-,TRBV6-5,CASKSGNEQFF,TGTGCCAGCAAGAGTGGAAATGAGCAGTTCTTC
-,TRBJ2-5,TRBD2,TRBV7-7,CASSLSSGGGTQYF,TGTGCTAGCAGCTTATCGTCGGGGGGAGGGACCCAGTACTTC
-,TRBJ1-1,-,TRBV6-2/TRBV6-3,CASSYLRTAENTEAFF,TGTGCCAGCAGTTACCTGAGGACGGCCGAGAACACTGAAGCTTTCTTT
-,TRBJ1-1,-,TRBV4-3,CASSQAGGGAEAFF,TGCGCCAGCAGCCAAGCCGGGGGAGGGGCTGAAGCTTTCTTT
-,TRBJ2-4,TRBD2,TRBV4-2,CASSQRAGVTYGQYF,TGTGCCAGCAGCCAACGGGCGGGAGTAACCTACGGGCAGTACTTC
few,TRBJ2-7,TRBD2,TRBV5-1,CASSWNPGGGEQYF,TGCGCCAGCAGCTGGAATCCGGGAGGTGGAGAGCAGTACTTC
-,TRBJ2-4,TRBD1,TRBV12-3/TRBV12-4,CASSENRGRANGQYF,TGTGCCAGCAGTGAAAACAGGGGGCGCGCGAACGGGCAGTACTTC
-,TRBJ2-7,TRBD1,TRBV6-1,CASSEFSTGGTEGEQYF,TGTGCCAGCAGTGAGTTCTCGACAGGGGGAACGGAGGGCGAGCAGTACTTC
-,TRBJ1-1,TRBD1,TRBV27,CASNTGQGNTEAFF,TGTGCCAGCAATACCGGACAGGGGAACACTGAAGCTTTCTTT
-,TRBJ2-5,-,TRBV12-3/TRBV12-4,CASALKKAQYF,TGTGCCAGCGCTCTCAAAAAGGCCCAGTACTTC
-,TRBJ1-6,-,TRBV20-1,CSARAGKLSSYNSPLHF,TGCAGTGCTAGGGCAGGGAAATTAAGCTCCTATAATTCACCCCTCCACTTT
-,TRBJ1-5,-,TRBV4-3,CASSLTLRGQYSNQPQHF,TGCGCCAGCAGCCTAACCCTACGGGGGCAGTATAGCAATCAGCCCCAGCATTTT
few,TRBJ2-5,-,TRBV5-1,CASSLAGRPQLETQYF,TGCGCCAGCAGCTTGGCCGGTAGACCTCAGTTAGAGACCCAGTACTTC
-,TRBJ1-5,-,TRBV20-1,CSARAGEGPLNQPQHF,TGCAGTGCTAGAGCAGGGGAGGGCCCCCTCAATCAGCCCCAGCATTTT
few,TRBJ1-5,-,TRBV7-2,CASSLAYSNQPQHF,TGTGCCAGCAGCCTCGCCTATAGCAATCAGCCCCAGCATTTT
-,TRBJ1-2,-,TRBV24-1,CATSDPRAYGYTF,TGTGCCACCAGTGACCCCCGCGCCTATGGCTACACCTTC
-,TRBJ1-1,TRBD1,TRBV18,CASLGGQGTEAFF,TGTGCCAGCCTCGGCGGACAGGGAACTGAAGCTTTCTTT
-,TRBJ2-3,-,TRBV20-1,CSARQGGDTQYF,TGCAGTGCTAGGCAGGGTGGCGATACGCAGTATTTT
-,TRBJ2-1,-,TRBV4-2,CASSQVHSSYNEQFF,TGTGCCAGCAGCCAAGTCCATAGCTCCTACAATGAGCAGTTCTTC
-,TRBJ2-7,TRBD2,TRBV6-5,CASSYGGLAGDSYEQYF,TGTGCCAGCAGTTACGGGGGACTAGCGGGGGACTCCTACGAGCAGTACTTC
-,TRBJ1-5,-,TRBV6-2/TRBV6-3,CASSDSDSNQPQHF,TGTGCCAGCAGTGACTCGGACAGCAATCAGCCCCAGCATTTT
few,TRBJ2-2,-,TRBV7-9,CASSLVNSNTGELFF,TGTGCCAGCAGCTTAGTGAACAGTAACACCGGGGAGCTGTTTTTT
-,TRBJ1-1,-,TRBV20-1,CGASLGRNAFF,TGCGGTGCTAGCTTAGGCAGAAATGCTTTCTTT
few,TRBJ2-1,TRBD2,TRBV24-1,CATSDTGTSGVDEQFF,TGTGCCACCAGTGATACCGGGACTAGCGGGGTGGATGAGCAGTTCTTC
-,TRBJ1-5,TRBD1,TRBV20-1,CSGGGQGNQPQHF,TGCAGTGGGGGAGGACAGGGCAATCAGCCCCAGCATTTT
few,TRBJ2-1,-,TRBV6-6,CASSYGGAYSYNEQFF,TGTGCCAGCAGTTACGGGGGAGCTTACTCCTACAATGAGCAGTTCTTC
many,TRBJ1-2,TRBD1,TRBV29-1,CSVEGGTGYGYTF,TGCAGCGTTGAAGGAGGGACAGGGTATGGCTACACCTTC
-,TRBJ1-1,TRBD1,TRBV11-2,CASSPGTGGWAEAFF,TGTGCCAGCAGCCCGGGGACAGGGGGCTGGGCTGAAGCTTTCTTT
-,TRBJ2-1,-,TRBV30,CAWSVTKSNEQFF,TGTGCCTGGAGTGTAACCAAGAGCAATGAGCAGTTCTTC
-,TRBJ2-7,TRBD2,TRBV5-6,CASSLDAGGIDEQYF,TGTGCCAGCAGCTTGGATGCGGGAGGTATAGACGAGCAGTACTTC
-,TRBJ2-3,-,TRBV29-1,CSVARRASTDTQYF,TGCAGCGTTGCGAGGAGGGCGAGCACAGATACGCAGTATTTT
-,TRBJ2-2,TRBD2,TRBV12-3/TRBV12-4,CASLAVTGELFF,TGTGCCAGTCTAGCGGTTACCGGGGAGCTGTTTTTT
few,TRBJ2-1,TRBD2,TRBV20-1,CSARRTSGGYTNEQFF,TGCAGTGCTAGGAGGACTAGCGGGGGTTACACAAATGAGCAGTTCTTC
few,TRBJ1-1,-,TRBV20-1,CSARRGNFYEAFF,TGCAGTGCCCGAAGGGGTAACTTCTATGAAGCTTTCTTT
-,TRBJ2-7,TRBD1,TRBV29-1,CSVSGTGVYEQYF,TGCAGCGTGTCCGGGACAGGGGTCTACGAGCAGTACTTC
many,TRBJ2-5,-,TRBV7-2,CASSSTQETQYF,TGTGCCAGCAGCAGCACGCAAGAGACCCAGTACTTC
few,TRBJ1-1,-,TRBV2,CASTDGRGYTEAFF,TGTGCCAGCACCGACGGAAGGGGTTACACTGAAGCTTTCTTT
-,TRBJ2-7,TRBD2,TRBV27,CASSWGSGDGYEQYF,TGTGCCAGCAGTTGGGGTAGCGGGGACGGATACGAGCAGTACTTC
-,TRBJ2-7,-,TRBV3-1,CASSQLPVGNEQYF,TGTGCCAGCAGCCAACTGCCGGTAGGGAATGAGCAGTACTTC
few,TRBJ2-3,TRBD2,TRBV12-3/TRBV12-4,CATSLAGGMDTQYF,TGTGCCACCTCATTGGCGGGAGGTATGGATACGCAGTATTTT
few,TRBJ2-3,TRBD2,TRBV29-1,CSSRAGGTDTQYF,TGCAGCTCCCGAGCGGGGGGCACAGATACGCAGTATTTT
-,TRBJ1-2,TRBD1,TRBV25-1,CAAPTDREVWYGYTF,TGTGCCGCGCCCACTGACAGGGAGGTTTGGTATGGCTACACCTTC
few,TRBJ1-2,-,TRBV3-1,CASSQDFRATHYGYTF,TGTGCCAGCAGCCAAGATTTCCGGGCGACGCACTATGGCTACACCTTC
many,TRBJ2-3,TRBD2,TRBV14,CASSRTSGKGNTQYF,TGTGCCAGCAGCCGGACTAGCGGGAAAGGAAATACGCAGTATTTT
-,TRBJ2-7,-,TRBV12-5,CASGLVYGGEQYF,TGTGCTAGTGGTTTGGTATACGGTGGCGAGCAGTACTTC
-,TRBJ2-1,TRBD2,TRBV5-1,CASRAGTSGIDEQFF,TGCGCCAGCAGAGCCGGGACTAGCGGGATCGATGAGCAGTTCTTC
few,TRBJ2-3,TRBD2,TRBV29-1,CSVDGSGASTDTQYF,TGCAGCGTTGATGGTAGCGGGGCTAGCACAGATACGCAGTATTTT
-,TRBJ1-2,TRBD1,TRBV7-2,CASSTRDRGYGYTF,TGTGCCAGCAGCACCCGGGACAGGGGGTATGGCTACACCTTC
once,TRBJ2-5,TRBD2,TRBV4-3,CASSQDSWPSGETQYF,TGCGCCAGCAGCCAAGATTCTTGGCCTAGCGGAGAGACCCAGTACTTC
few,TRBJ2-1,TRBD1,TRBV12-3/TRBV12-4,CASRSDRVYEQFF,TGTGCCAGCAGATCCGACAGGGTGTATGAGCAGTTCTTC
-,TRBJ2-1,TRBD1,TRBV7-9,CASSTGYTYNEQFF,TGTGCCAGCTCGACAGGGTACACCTACAATGAGCAGTTCTTC
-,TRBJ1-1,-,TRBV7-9,CASSPRARGNTEAFF,TGTGCCAGCAGCCCGAGGGCCAGGGGGAACACTGAAGCTTTCTTT
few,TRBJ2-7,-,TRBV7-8,CASSLGEGTASSYEQYF,TGTGCCAGCAGCCTCGGAGAGGGGACGGCTAGCTCCTACGAGCAGTACTTC
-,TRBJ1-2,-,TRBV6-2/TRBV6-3,CASSYLGIGGYTF,TGTGCCAGCAGTTACCTGGGCATAGGCGGCTACACCTTC
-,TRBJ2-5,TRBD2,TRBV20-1,CSATAEWTSGGWETQYF,TGCAGTGCCACAGCCGAGTGGACTAGCGGGGGGTGGGAGACCCAGTACTTC
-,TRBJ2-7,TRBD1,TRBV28,CASSSTGGWTYEQYF,TGTGCCAGCAGTTCGACAGGGGGTTGGACCTACGAGCAGTACTTC
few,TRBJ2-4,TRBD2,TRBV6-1,CASSKSGLAGLAKNIQYF,TGTGCCAGCAGTAAATCCGGACTAGCGGGCTTAGCCAAAAACATTCAGTACTTC